The present entry profiles one TCR beta chain with its context. From the RACE reads, TCRdb called clonotypes with MiXCR, one entry per CDR3 protein. The data contain approximately 340,000 distinct CDR3 sequences, about 7% of them singletons. Sample time point: patch test 1, 2 weeks after DPC sensitization. Treatment indicated: therapeutic diphenylcyclopropenone sensitization with weekly scalp DPC. Unfractionated whole blood was the source from which total RNA was extracted. The record originates from a study of human T cells and chemical hapten exposure. The CDR3 contains 17 residues. V was clipped by 3 bases and J by 8 bases; unmatched bases: 7. Per germline, CDR1 ENHRY and CDR2 SYGVKD.

The rearrangement links TRBV10-3 to TRBJ2-1, with 16 bases identical to TRBD2. The TCR comes from a woman aged 18-29 years with alopecia areata. Some clones in this sample may be carry-over from other donors' samples. The input for sequencing was whole blood, taken in connection with sensitization to the hapten diphenylcyclopropenone (DPC). CDR3 amino acids: CAISDPGLAGGIDEQFF. For the CDR3, the DNA is TGTGCCATCAGTGACCCGGGACTAGCGGGGGGGATCGATGAGCAGTTCTTC.